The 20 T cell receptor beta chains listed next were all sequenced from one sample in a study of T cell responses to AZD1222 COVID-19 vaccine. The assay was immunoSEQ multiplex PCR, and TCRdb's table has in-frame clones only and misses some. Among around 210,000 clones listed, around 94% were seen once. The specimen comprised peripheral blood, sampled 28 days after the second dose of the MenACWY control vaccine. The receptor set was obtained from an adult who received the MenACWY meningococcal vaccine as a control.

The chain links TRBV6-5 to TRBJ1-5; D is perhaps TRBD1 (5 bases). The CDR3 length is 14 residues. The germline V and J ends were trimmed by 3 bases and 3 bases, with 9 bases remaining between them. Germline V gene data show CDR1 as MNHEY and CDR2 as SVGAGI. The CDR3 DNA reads TGTGCCAGCAGTTATTCAGGGCCCAATCAGCCCCAGCATTTT. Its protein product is CASSYSGPNQPQHF.

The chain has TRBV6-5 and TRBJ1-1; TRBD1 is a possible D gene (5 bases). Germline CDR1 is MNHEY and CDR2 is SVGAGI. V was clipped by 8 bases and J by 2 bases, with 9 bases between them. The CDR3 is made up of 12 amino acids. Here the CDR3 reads CASRQSNTEAFF. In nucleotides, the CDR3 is TGTGCCAGCCGACAGAGTAACACTGAAGCTTTCTTT.

CDR3: CASSREGWDFYGYTF. The CDR3 bases are TGCGCCAGCAGCCGGGAGGGATGGGATTTCTATGGCTACACCTTC. This rearrangement joins TRBV4-3 to TRBJ1-2, with D unresolved. This CDR3 is built from 15 residues. Germline lookup yields CDR1 LGHNA and CDR2 YSLEER. V dropped 4 bases and J dropped 4 bases, with 16 bases sitting between them.

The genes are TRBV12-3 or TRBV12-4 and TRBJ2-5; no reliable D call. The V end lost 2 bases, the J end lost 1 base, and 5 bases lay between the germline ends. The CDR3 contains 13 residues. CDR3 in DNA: TGTGCCAGCAGTTTACTAAGCCAAGAGACCCAGTACTTC. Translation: CASSLLSQETQYF.

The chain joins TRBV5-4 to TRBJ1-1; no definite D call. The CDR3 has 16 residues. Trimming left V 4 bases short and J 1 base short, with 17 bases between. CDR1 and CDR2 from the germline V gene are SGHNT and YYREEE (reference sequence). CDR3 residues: CASSPGMDPTNTEAFF. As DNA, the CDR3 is TGTGCCAGCAGCCCCGGCATGGATCCGACGAACACTGAAGCTTTCTTT.

This CDR3 is CASSVTGGDRNEQYF. The CDR3 DNA sequence: TGTGCCAGCAGCGTAACAGGGGGCGACCGTAACGAGCAGTACTTC. This chain uses TRBV7-9 with TRBJ2-7; 9 bases map to TRBD1. This CDR3 has 15 amino acids. In germline, CDR1 is SEHNR, CDR2 FQNEAQ (reference sequence). The V gene end was trimmed by 5 bases and the J gene end by 5 bases; junction bases not matched to a gene: 10.

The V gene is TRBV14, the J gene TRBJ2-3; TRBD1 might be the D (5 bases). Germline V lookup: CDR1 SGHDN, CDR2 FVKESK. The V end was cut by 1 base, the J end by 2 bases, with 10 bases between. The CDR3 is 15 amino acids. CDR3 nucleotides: TGTGCCAGCAGCCAAGGTACAGGTACCACAGATACGCAGTATTTT. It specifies CASSQGTGTTDTQYF.

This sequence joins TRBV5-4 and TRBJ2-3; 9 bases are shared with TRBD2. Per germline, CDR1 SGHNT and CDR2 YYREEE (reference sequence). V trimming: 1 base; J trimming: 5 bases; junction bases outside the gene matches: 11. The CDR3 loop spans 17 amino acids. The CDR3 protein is CASSLNRFSLAGDTQYF. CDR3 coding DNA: TGTGCCAGCAGCTTGAATCGGTTTTCACTAGCGGGAGATACGCAGTATTTT.

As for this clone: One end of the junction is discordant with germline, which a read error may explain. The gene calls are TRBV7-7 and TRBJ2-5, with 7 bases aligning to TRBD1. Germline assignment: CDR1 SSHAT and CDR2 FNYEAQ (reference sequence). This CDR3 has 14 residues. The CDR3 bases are TGTGCTAGCAGCCCGGGACAGCCCCAAGAGACCCAGTACTTC. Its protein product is CASSPGQPQETQYF.

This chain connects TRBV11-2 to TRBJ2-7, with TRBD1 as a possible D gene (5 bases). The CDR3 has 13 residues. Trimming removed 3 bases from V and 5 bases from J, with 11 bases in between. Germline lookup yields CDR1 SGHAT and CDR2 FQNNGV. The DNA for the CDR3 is TGTGCCAGCAGCTTGGACACCCGGGACGAGCAGTACTTC. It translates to CASSLDTRDEQYF.

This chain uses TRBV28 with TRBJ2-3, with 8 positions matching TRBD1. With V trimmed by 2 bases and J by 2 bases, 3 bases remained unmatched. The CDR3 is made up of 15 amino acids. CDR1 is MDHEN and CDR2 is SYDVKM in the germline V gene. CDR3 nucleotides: TGTGCCAGCAGTTTAAGGACAGGGTACACAGATACGCAGTATTTT. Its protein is CASSLRTGYTDTQYF. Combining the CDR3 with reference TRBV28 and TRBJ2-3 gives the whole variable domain DVKVTQSSRYLVKRTGEKVFLECVQDMDHENMFWYRQDPGLGLRLIYFSYDVKMKEKGDIPEGYSVSREKKERFSLILESASTNQTSMYLCASSLRTGYTDTQYFGPGTRLTVL.

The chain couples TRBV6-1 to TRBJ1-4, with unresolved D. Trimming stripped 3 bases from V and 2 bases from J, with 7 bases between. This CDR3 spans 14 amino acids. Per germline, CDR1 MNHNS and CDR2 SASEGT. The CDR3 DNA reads TGTGCCAGCAGTGATGGTGGTACTAATGAAAAACTGTTTTTT. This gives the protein CASSDGGTNEKLFF.

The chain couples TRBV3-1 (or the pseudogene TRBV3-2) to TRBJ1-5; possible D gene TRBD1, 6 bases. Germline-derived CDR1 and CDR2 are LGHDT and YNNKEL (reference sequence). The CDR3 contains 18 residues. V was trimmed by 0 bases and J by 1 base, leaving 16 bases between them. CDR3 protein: CASSQECEGEWSNQPQHF. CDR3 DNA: TGTGCCAGCAGCCAAGAGTGTGAGGGGGAGTGGAGCAATCAGCCCCAGCATTTT.

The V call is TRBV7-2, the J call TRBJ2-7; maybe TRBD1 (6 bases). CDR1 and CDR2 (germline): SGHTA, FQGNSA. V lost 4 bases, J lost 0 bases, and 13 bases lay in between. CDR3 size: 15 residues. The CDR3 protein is CASSSGTLSSYEQYF. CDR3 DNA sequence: TGTGCCAGCAGCTCCGGGACATTGAGCTCCTACGAGCAGTACTTC.

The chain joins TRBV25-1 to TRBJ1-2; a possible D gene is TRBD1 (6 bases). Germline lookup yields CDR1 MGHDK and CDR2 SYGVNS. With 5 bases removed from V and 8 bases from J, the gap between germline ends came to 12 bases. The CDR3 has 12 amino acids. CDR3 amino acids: CASSSGAGGYTF. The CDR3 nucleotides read TGTGCCAGCAGTTCAGGGGCGGGGGGCTACACCTTC.

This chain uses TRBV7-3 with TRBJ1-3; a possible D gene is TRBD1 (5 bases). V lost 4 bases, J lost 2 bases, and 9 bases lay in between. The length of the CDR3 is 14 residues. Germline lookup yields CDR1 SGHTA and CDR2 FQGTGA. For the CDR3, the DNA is TGTGCCAGCAGCTCGACAGCGACTGGAAACACCATATATTTT. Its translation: CASSSTATGNTIYF. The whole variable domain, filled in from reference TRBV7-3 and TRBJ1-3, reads GAGVSQTPSNKVTEKGKYVELRCDPISGHTALYWYRQSLGQGPEFLIYFQGTGAADDSGLPNDRFFAVRPEGSVSTLKIQRTERGDSAVYLCASSSTATGNTIYFGEGSWLTVV.

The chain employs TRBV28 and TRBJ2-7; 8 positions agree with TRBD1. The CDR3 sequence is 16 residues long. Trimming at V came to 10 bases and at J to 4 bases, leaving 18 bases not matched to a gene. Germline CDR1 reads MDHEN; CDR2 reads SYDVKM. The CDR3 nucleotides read TGTGCCACCACCCAAGTTTACCGGGACAGGTGGTACGAGCAGTACTTC. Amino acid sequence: CATTQVYRDRWYEQYF.

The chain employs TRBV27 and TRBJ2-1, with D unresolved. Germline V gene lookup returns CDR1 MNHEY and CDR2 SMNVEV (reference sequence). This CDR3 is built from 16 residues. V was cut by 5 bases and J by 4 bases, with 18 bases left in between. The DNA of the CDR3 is TGTGCCAGCAGTCCCGAGTACGGCCTCGCTTACAATGAGCAGTTCTTC. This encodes CASSPEYGLAYNEQFF.

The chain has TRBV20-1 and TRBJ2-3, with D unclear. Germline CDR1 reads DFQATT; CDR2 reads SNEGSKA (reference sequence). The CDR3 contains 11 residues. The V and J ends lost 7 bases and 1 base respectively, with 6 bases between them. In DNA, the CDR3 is TGCAGTGGTGGGGGCACAGATACGCAGTATTTT. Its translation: CSGGGTDTQYF.

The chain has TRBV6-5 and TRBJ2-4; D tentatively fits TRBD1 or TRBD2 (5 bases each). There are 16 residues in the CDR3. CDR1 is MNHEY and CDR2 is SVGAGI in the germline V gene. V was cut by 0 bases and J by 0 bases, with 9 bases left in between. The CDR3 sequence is CASSYSGRVAKNIQYF. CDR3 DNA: TGTGCCAGCAGTTACTCGGGGCGGGTAGCCAAAAACATTCAGTACTTC.